This TCR beta chain was identified during a study of response to subunit inactivated influenza vaccine. TCRdb called the RT-PCR reads again in MiXCR, with one record for every CDR3 protein. The data contain 550,000 to 800,000 distinct CDR3 sequences, around 13% of them singletons. Study-wide results and limits: Authors proposed each seasonal influenza vaccination draws in few new T cells.

Regarding this clonotype: Its matching antigen is unknown.

Germline CDR1 is SNHLY and CDR2 is FYNNEI. This CDR3 has 13 residues. V was pared by 6 bases and J by 3 bases, with 12 bases between. This chain uses TRBV2 with TRBJ2-7; D gene uncertain. This clonotype originated in a man in his fifties who received an inactivated influenza vaccine. Here the sequenced sample was PBMCs from blood, taken 14 days before vaccination. CDR3 residues: CASRGMSVYEQYF. In DNA, the CDR3 is TGTGCCAGCAGAGGCATGTCAGTCTACGAGCAGTACTTC. The whole variable domain, filled in from reference TRBV2 and TRBJ2-7, reads EPEVTQTPSHQVTQMGQEVILRCVPISNHLYFYWYRQILGQKVEFLVSFYNNEISEKSEIFDDQFSVERPDGSNFTLKIRSTKLEDSAMYFCASRGMSVYEQYFGPGTRLTVT.